The T cell receptor (beta chain) under discussion was sequenced for a study of Ad26.COV2.S vaccination and SARS-CoV-2 variants. Per germline, CDR1 KGHSH and CDR2 LQKENI. The CDR3 length is 16 residues. The ends lost 6 bases at V and 1 base at J; junction bases unmatched: 9. Treatment described: 15 to 20 received Ad26.COV2.S at low or high dose, single or two shots; roughly 5 received placebo; per-sample allocation not given. Day 63 following the first vaccine or placebo injection was when the samples were taken. Its platform was an Ad26 vector, and its expressed antigen was Wuhan-strain SARS-CoV-2 spike. Sequencing was performed with immunoSEQ multiplex PCR; in TCRdb, only in-frame clones are kept and a portion is missing. The sample carries about 350,000 clones, 70% to 90% recorded once.

The sample consisted of peripheral blood, taken in a trial of Ad26.COV2.S vaccine versus placebo. The sequence was collected from a person between 18 and 65 years old who received the Ad26.COV2.S COVID-19 vaccine or a placebo. The chain is built from TRBV18 and TRBJ2-3, with TRBD1 matching over 8 bases. CDR3 sequence (DNA): TGTGCCAGCTCCGGCAGGGGGCTTAGGGGCACAGATACGCAGTATTTT. Translated: CASSGRGLRGTDTQYF.